The present entry profiles one T cell receptor beta chain with its context. Its antigen is not identified. This sample was taken from a study of shared clonotypes between healthy human individuals. Study-level results: Only a few donors were included, so the genetic and exposure-history diversity represented was limited.

Produced via immunoSEQ multiplex PCR; TCRdb's table is partial and in-frame only. Of approximately 2.5 million clones listed, 93% are singletons. This sequence originates from a man in his late teens or twenties in good health. Some clones in this sample may be carry-over from other donors' samples. Sequencing was carried out using naive CD4+ T cells from PBMCs. As to subset: CD45RA+ positively selected.

The CDR3 DNA reads TGTGCCATCTCACAGCGGGAAGAAGAGACCCAGTACTTC. Residues: CAISQREEETQYF. The rearrangement links TRBV10-3 to TRBJ2-5; 7 bases fit TRBD2. From germline, CDR1 is ENHRY and CDR2 SYGVKD. V was clipped by 8 bases and J by 3 bases; unmatched bases: 6. The CDR3 runs to 13 residues.